Below, one T cell receptor (beta chain) is given with its context. Antigen unknown. Nominal health characterized the donors when sampled, though unrecorded immune exposures were likely. Primers for the PCR totalled 60 Vbeta and 13 Jbeta. This table comes from immunoSEQ multiplex PCR, and its TCRdb copy is limited to in-frame clones, with some not included. Altogether over 100,000 clones are present, around 77% being singletons, with the ten largest covering more than 4%. This specimen belongs to a study of cytomegalovirus exposure and HLA in healthy donors. The CDR3 covers 14 residues. From germline, CDR1 is LNHDA and CDR2 SQIVND (reference sequence). J lost 3 bases, V lost 6 bases, and 4 bases had no gene match. Overall study findings and caveats: A reported reduction in N-insertions relative to the roughly 710-donor mean was seen in an Asian-associated ancestry cluster in a later analysis. TCR beta chains numbering more than 150 were designated cytomegalovirus-associated.

The chain combines TRBV19 with TRBJ2-2; 7 bases map to TRBD1. Sequenced material: PBMCs. This clonotype originated in a male donor in good health and CMV-seropositive. In nucleotides, the CDR3 is TGTGCCAGTAGAGACAGGGCCGACACCGGGGAGCTGTTTTTT. Translating gives CASRDRADTGELFF.